Listed below are T cell receptor beta chains from one sample, sequenced in a study of T cell changes during pregnancy in multiple sclerosis. Only in-frame clones appear in the TCRdb table, and some are missing; sequencing was by immunoSEQ multiplex PCR. The sample shows 75,000 to 90,000 clones, approximately 94% of them seen only once. The material sequenced was CD4+ T cells from peripheral blood mononuclear cells, taken before pregnancy. The receptor source for this set is a female donor with multiple sclerosis, enrolled in a pregnancy study. The CDR3 runs from the conserved cysteine through the conserved F or W. A D gene is named only where the DNA matches it firmly. Not every row has a clone size; where given, it reads once, few, many or a size class.

>TRBJ2-1|14|TRBV11-1|NA|NA
TGTGCCAGCAGCCCCCGGGTGGGTTACAATGAGCAGTTCTTC
CASSPRVGYNEQFF
>TRBJ1-5|13|TRBV5-6|NA|NA
TGTGCCAGCAGCTTGCGGGGGAATCAGCCCCAGCATTTT
CASSLRGNQPQHF
>TRBJ2-7|12|TRBV7-8|NA|once
TGTGCCAGCAGCTTTGGGGCCCCCGTGCAGTACTTC
CASSFGAPVQYF
>TRBJ2-1|13|TRBV30|TRBD1|NA
TGTGCCTGCCAGGGACAGGGGGTAGGGGAGCAGTTCTTC
CACQGQGVGEQFF
>TRBJ2-7|14|TRBV5-1|NA|NA
TGCGCCAGCAGCTTAACAGGCGTGCCCGACGAGCAGTACTTC
CASSLTGVPDEQYF
>TRBJ1-6|18|TRBV7-8|TRBD1|NA
TGTGCCAGCAGCGCCCTGAGGGGGACAGGGGCCTATAATTCACCCCTCCACTTT
CASSALRGTGAYNSPLHF
>TRBJ2-2|18|TRBV5-1|TRBD1|NA
TGCGCCAGCAGCTTGGCCGGTAACAGGGGTCCGAACACCGGGGAGCTGTTTTTT
CASSLAGNRGPNTGELFF
>TRBJ2-4|14|TRBV15|NA|NA
TGTGCCACCAGCAGAGGCGAGGGAGGAAACATTCAGTACTTC
CATSRGEGGNIQYF
>TRBJ2-5|13|TRBV30|TRBD1|once
TGTGCCTTTGAGGGGGACAGGGCAGGGACCCAGTACTTC
CAFEGDRAGTQYF
>TRBJ1-1|17|TRBV19|NA|NA
TGTGCCAGTAGTATAGAGGCCTGGCGGAGGCCGGAGACTGAAGCTTTCTTT
CASSIEAWRRPETEAFF
>TRBJ2-3|13|TRBV5-4|NA|NA
TGTGCCAGCAGCCATAAGGCCAGGGCCCTGCAGTATTTT
CASSHKARALQYF
>TRBJ1-3|16|TRBV5-4|NA|NA
TGTGCCAGCAGCTCCCCGTTGACAGGCTCTGGAAACACCATATATTTT
CASSSPLTGSGNTIYF
>TRBJ2-3|15|TRBV5-1|TRBD2|NA
TGCGCCAGCAGCCACGCGGGGGGATCCACAGATACGCAGTATTTT
CASSHAGGSTDTQYF
>TRBJ1-6|16|TRBV6-5|TRBD1|NA
TGTGCCAGCAGTTACACCGCGACAGGGGTCAATTCACCCCTCCACTTT
CASSYTATGVNSPLHF
>TRBJ2-1|16|TRBV2|TRBD2|NA
TGTGCCAGCAGTGAAACGATAATAGCGGGAGGAAATGAGCAGTTCTTC
CASSETIIAGGNEQFF
>TRBJ1-2|13|TRBV7-9|NA|NA
TGTGCCATCCCCGGGAGGCTGTCCTATGGCTACACCTTC
CAIPGRLSYGYTF
>TRBJ2-2|18|TRBV23-1|NA|NA
TGCGCCAGCAGTCAAACGTGGGTGGACAGACCTAACACCGGGGAGCTGTTTTTT
CASSQTWVDRPNTGELFF
>TRBJ2-5|14|TRBV5-1|NA|NA
TGCGCCAGCAGCTTGGCCAACAGAGAGGAGACCCAGTACTTC
CASSLANREETQYF
>TRBJ1-3|17|TRBV15|TRBD1|once
TGTGCCACCAGCAGGGTGACAGGGGTTAGCTCTGGAAACACCATATATTTT
CATSRVTGVSSGNTIYF
>TRBJ1-6|14|TRBV6-6|TRBD1|NA
TGTGCCAGCGGCGGGACAGGGGACAATTCACCCCTCCACTTT
CASGGTGDNSPLHF
>TRBJ2-3|15|TRBV25-1|NA|NA
TGTGCCAGCAGTCCAGCAACAGGGCCCACAGATACGCAGTATTTT
CASSPATGPTDTQYF
>TRBJ2-1|12|TRBV6-1|TRBD2|NA
TGTGCCAGCAGGATGGCTAGCGGGGCTCAGTTCTTC
CASRMASGAQFF
>TRBJ2-3|16|TRBV4-2|TRBD2|once
TGTGCCAGCAGCTCTCGACTAGCGGTGGGCACAGATACGCAGTATTTT
CASSSRLAVGTDTQYF
>TRBJ2-2|14|TRBV9|NA|NA
TGTGCCAGCAGCGTAGCGTCGGGGGCCGGGGAGCTGTTTTTT
CASSVASGAGELFF
>TRBJ1-1|15|TRBV10-2|TRBD1|NA
TGCGCCAGCAGTGAGTTTGGCAGGGGGATGGCTGAAGCTTTCTTT
CASSEFGRGMAEAFF
>TRBJ2-1|17|TRBV5-1|TRBD2|once
TGCGCCAGCAGCTTGGGGGCTAGCGGTAGCTCCTACAATGAGCAGTTCTTC
CASSLGASGSSYNEQFF
>TRBJ2-3|16|TRBV5-5|NA|NA
TGTGCCAGCAGCTTGTTAGGTCAGCGAGGCACAGATACGCAGTATTTT
CASSLLGQRGTDTQYF